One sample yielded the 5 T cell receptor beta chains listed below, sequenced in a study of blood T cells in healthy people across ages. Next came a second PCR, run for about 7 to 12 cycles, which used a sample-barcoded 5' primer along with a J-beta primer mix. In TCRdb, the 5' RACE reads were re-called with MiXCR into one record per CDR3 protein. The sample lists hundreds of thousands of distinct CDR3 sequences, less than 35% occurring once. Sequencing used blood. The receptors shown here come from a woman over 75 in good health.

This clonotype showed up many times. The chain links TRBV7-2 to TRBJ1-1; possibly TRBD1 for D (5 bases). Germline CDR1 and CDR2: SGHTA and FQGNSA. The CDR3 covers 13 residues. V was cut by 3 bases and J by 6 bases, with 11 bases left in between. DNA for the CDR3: TGTGCCAGCAGCTTGGGATGGGGGGCTGAAGCTTTCTTT. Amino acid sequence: CASSLGWGAEAFF.

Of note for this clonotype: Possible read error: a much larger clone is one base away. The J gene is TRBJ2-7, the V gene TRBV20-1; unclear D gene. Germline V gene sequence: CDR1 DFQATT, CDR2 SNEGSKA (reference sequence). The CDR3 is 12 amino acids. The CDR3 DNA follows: TGCAGGGCCCGGAGACCGGGCTACGAGCAGTACTTC. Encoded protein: CRARRPGYEQYF.

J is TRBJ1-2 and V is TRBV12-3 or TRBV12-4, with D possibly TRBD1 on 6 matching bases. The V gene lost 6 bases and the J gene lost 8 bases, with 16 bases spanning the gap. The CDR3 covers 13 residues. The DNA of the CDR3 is TGTGCCAGCAGGACGTACAGGGTCGGGGGCTACACCTTC. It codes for CASRTYRVGGYTF.

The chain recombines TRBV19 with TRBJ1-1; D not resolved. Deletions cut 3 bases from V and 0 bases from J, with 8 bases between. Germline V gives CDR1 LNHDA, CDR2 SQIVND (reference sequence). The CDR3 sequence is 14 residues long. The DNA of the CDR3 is TGTGCCAGTAGTATCAGTTTTCTGAACACTGAAGCTTTCTTT. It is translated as CASSISFLNTEAFF.

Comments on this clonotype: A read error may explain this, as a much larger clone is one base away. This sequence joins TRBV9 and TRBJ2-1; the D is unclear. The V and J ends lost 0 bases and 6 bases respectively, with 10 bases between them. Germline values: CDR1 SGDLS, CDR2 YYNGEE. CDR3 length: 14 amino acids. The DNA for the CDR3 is TGTGCCAGCAGCGTAGCAACAGATTCCAATGAGCAGTTCTTC. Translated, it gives CASSVATDSNEQFF.